These T cell receptor beta chains were read from a single sample in a study of blood T cell repertoires in COVID-19. TCRdb's table, derived via immunoSEQ multiplex PCR, lists solely in-frame clones and lacks some. The sample lists about 250,000 clones, approximately 89% seen once, with about 1.6% in the top ten. Sequenced material: peripheral blood. The receptors shown here come from a woman in her sixties who had recovered from COVID-19. The CDR3 runs from the conserved cysteine through the conserved F or W. Each record gives: J gene, V gene, clone size, D gene, CDR3 protein, CDR3 DNA. The D gene is left open where the match is weak. Some rows have no size entry. The others give once, few or many, or a class for an expanded clone.

>TRBJ1-5|TRBV19|NA|NA
CASSFSVGEPQHF
TGTGCCAGTAGTTTTAGCGTAGGAGAGCCCCAGCATTTT
>TRBJ2-1|TRBV7-9|NA|TRBD2
CASSSRTSGGAYEQFF
TGTGCCAGCAGCTCCAGGACTAGCGGGGGGGCCTATGAGCAGTTCTTC
>TRBJ1-4|TRBV11-2|NA|NA
CASNQGSANEKLFF
TGTGCCAGCAATCAGGGTTCGGCTAATGAAAAACTGTTTTTT
>TRBJ1-5|TRBV19|NA|TRBD1
CASSMRTGISSNQPQHF
TGTGCCAGTAGTATGAGGACAGGGATTTCGAGCAATCAGCCCCAGCATTTT
>TRBJ1-1|TRBV11-3|NA|NA
CASSFGGDTEAFF
TGTGCCAGCAGCTTTGGGGGGGACACTGAAGCTTTCTTT
>TRBJ1-5|TRBV10-3|NA|NA
CATSEGRNSNQPQHF
TGTGCCACCTCTGAGGGCAGAAATAGCAATCAGCCCCAGCATTTT
>TRBJ2-5|TRBV27|NA|TRBD1
CASSQDRRLGETQYF
TGTGCCAGCAGCCAGGACAGGAGATTAGGAGAGACCCAGTACTTC
>TRBJ1-1|TRBV5-1|NA|TRBD1
CASSSSTGEGTEAFF
TGCGCCAGCAGCTCGTCCACAGGGGAAGGGACTGAAGCTTTCTTT
>TRBJ2-7|TRBV7-6|NA|NA
CASSQIRGFAYEQYF
TGTGCCAGCAGTCAAATCAGGGGTTTCGCCTACGAGCAGTACTTC
>TRBJ2-5|TRBV5-1|NA|NA
CASSLVAGAPETQYF
TGCGCCAGCAGCTTGGTTGCGGGGGCCCCCGAGACCCAGTACTTC
>TRBJ2-7|TRBV2|once|NA
CASSAGLIRAQYF
TGTGCCAGCAGTGCGGGACTTATACGAGCGCAGTACTTC
>TRBJ2-7|TRBV24-1|NA|TRBD1
CATSDLGDRGVWEQYF
TGTGCCACCAGTGATTTGGGGGACAGGGGCGTTTGGGAGCAGTACTTC
>TRBJ2-3|TRBV18|NA|NA
CASSPRKAGSARGTDTQYF
TGTGCCAGCTCACCACGAAAAGCGGGCTCCGCACGGGGGACAGATACGCAGTATTTT
>TRBJ2-1|TRBV5-4|few|TRBD2
CASSISGGNNEQFF
TGTGCCAGCAGCATAAGCGGGGGGAACAATGAGCAGTTCTTC
>TRBJ1-2|TRBV27|NA|TRBD1
CASSLNTGVKATF
TGTGCCAGCAGTTTAAATACAGGGGTCAAGGCCACCTTC
>TRBJ2-2|TRBV6-2/TRBV6-3|once|NA
CASGLVWTGELFF
TGTGCCAGCGGCCTAGTGTGGACCGGGGAGCTGTTTTTT
>TRBJ2-1|TRBV11-2|NA|NA
CASSLDGLPQDEQFF
TGTGCCAGCAGCTTAGATGGCCTCCCCCAAGATGAGCAGTTCTTC
>TRBJ2-2|TRBV9|NA|TRBD1
CASTQDRENTGELFF
TGTGCCAGCACTCAGGACAGGGAGAACACCGGGGAGCTGTTTTTT
>TRBJ1-3|TRBV3-1/TRBV3-2|NA|NA
CASSHYQDDTIYF
TGTGCCAGCAGCCATTACCAGGATGACACCATATATTTT
>TRBJ2-7|TRBV5-1|NA|NA
CASSLDGESSYEQYF
TGCGCCAGCAGCTTGGACGGGGAGAGCTCCTACGAGCAGTACTTC
>TRBJ2-5|TRBV5-1|NA|NA
CASSIVWEGEETQYF
TGCGCCAGCAGCATCGTCTGGGAGGGGGAAGAGACCCAGTACTTC
>TRBJ2-1|TRBV7-2|NA|NA
CASSLFPESNEQFF
TGTGCCAGCAGCTTATTTCCTGAGAGTAATGAGCAGTTCTTC
>TRBJ1-2|TRBV20-1|few|NA
CSATGYGYTF
TGCAGTGCGACAGGTTATGGCTACACCTTC
>TRBJ1-2|TRBV4-3|many|TRBD1
CASSQANRGRGGYTF
TGCGCCAGCAGCCAAGCGAACAGGGGGCGCGGTGGCTACACCTTC
>TRBJ1-5|TRBV6-5|NA|NA
CASTPRGNQPQHF
TGTGCCAGCACTCCTAGGGGGAACCAGCCCCAGCATTTT
>TRBJ2-7|TRBV11-2|NA|NA
CASSLVLQTQYYEQYF
TGTGCCAGCAGCTTAGTCCTACAGACACAATACTACGAGCAGTACTTC
>TRBJ1-6|TRBV18|NA|NA
CASSQDRANSPLHF
TGTGCCAGCTCCCAGGACAGAGCCAATTCACCCCTCCACTTT
>TRBJ2-3|TRBV6-1|NA|NA
CASSEQTALTDTQYF
TGTGCCAGCAGTGAACAGACAGCCCTCACAGATACGCAGTATTTT
>TRBJ2-2|TRBV6-5|few|TRBD2
CASSSPGGAGELFF
TGTGCCAGCAGTTCCCCGGGAGGGGCCGGGGAGCTGTTTTTT
>TRBJ1-2|TRBV9|few|NA
CASSVGSGDNYGYTF
TGTGCCAGCAGCGTCGGGTCAGGGGATAACTATGGCTACACCTTC
>TRBJ2-1|TRBV7-9|few|TRBD2
CASSPQAGGLDEQFF
TGTGCCAGCAGCCCCCAAGCGGGGGGGTTGGATGAGCAGTTCTTC
>TRBJ2-3|TRBV6-5|NA|TRBD1
CASSYSPGGVTDTQYF
TGTGCCAGCAGTTACTCGCCAGGGGGCGTGACAGATACGCAGTATTTT
>TRBJ2-1|TRBV5-4|NA|TRBD2
CASSLIGLAGRYNEQFF
TGTGCCAGCAGCTTAATAGGCTTAGCGGGCCGGTACAATGAGCAGTTCTTC
>TRBJ2-2|TRBV4-1|once|NA
CASSQGPGKSTGELFF
TGCGCCAGCAGCCAAGGTCCCGGGAAGTCCACCGGGGAGCTGTTTTTT
>TRBJ1-2|TRBV9|NA|TRBD1
CASSTKATGGHGYTF
TGTGCCAGCAGCACCAAAGCGACAGGGGGCCATGGCTACACCTTC
>TRBJ2-7|TRBV11-3|NA|TRBD1
CASSPEDRVDEQYF
TGTGCCAGCAGCCCAGAGGACAGGGTGGACGAGCAGTACTTC
>TRBJ2-7|TRBV24-1|NA|TRBD1
CATSDRQGGYEQYF
TGTGCCACCAGTGACCGACAGGGTGGATACGAGCAGTACTTC
>TRBJ2-5|TRBV5-1|NA|TRBD2
CASSLGVRGGTQETQYF
TGCGCCAGCAGCTTGGGGGTTCGCGGGGGAACTCAAGAGACCCAGTACTTC
>TRBJ2-6|TRBV27|once|NA
CASSLLGRAGANVLTF
TGTGCCAGCAGTTTATTAGGCAGGGCTGGGGCCAACGTCCTGACTTTC
>TRBJ2-7|TRBV9|NA|NA
CASSPTTPPYEQYF
TGTGCCAGCAGCCCCACGACACCCCCCTACGAGCAGTACTTC
>TRBJ1-5|TRBV3-1/TRBV3-2|NA|NA
CASSQGKGVQQPQHF
TGTGCCAGCAGCCAAGGAAAGGGGGTACAGCAGCCCCAGCATTTT
>TRBJ1-4|TRBV10-3|once|TRBD1
CATRIGQVNEKLFF
TGTGCCACCAGGATCGGACAGGTTAATGAAAAACTGTTTTTT
>TRBJ1-3|TRBV3-1/TRBV3-2|NA|TRBD1
CASSLGQSGNTIYF
TGTGCCAGCAGCCTGGGACAGTCTGGAAACACCATATATTTT
>TRBJ1-3|TRBV5-1|NA|NA
CASSSRFGNTIYF
TGCGCCAGCAGCAGTAGATTCGGAAACACCATATATTTT
>TRBJ1-2|TRBV5-1|once|TRBD1
CASSYSGTEDYGYTF
TGCGCCAGCAGCTATTCCGGGACAGAGGACTATGGCTACACCTTC
>TRBJ1-2|TRBV11-2|few|TRBD1
CASSLVGTGNGYTF
TGTGCCAGCAGCTTAGTTGGGACAGGGAATGGCTACACCTTC
>TRBJ2-7|TRBV11-2|NA|TRBD1
CASSSWAVWDRGDEQYF
TGTGCCAGCAGCTCCTGGGCGGTGTGGGACAGGGGTGACGAGCAGTACTTC
>TRBJ2-1|TRBV19|many|NA
CASSPPRRGPYNEQFF
TGTGCCAGTAGTCCCCCTAGGAGGGGGCCGTACAATGAGCAGTTCTTC
>TRBJ2-7|TRBV6-4|NA|TRBD1
CASWGNRTGREQYF
TGTGCCAGCTGGGGGAATAGGACAGGGCGGGAGCAGTACTTC